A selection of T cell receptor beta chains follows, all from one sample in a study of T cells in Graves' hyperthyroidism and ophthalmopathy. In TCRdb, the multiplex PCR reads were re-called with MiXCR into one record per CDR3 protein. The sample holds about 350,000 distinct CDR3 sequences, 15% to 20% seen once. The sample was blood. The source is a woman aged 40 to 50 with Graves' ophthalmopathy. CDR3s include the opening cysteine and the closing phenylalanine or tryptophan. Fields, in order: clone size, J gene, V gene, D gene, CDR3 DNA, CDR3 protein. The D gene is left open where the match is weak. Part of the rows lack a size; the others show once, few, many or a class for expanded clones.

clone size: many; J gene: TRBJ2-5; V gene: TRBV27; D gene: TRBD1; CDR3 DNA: TGTGCCAGCAGTCCTGCCGGGACAGGGGCCTTTTCTTGGGAGACCCAGTACTTC; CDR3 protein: CASSPAGTGAFSWETQYF
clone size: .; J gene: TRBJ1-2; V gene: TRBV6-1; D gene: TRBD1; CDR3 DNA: TGTGCCAGCCGTGGAGGTGGGACAGGGAACTATGGCTACACCTTC; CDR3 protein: CASRGGGTGNYGYTF
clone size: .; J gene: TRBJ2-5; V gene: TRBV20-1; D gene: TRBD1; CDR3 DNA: TGCAGTGCTCCCGGCCTGGGACAGGGTCGACAGGAGACCCAGTACTTC; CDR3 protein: CSAPGLGQGRQETQYF
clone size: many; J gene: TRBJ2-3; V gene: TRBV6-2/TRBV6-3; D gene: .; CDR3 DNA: TGTGCCAGCTCCGCAGATACGCAGTATTTT; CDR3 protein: CASSADTQYF
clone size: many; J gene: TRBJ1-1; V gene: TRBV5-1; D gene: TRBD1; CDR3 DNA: TGCGCCAGCAGCTTGGAGGGGACAGGGAGAGGGACAGGCACTGAAGCTTTCTTT; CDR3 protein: CASSLEGTGRGTGTEAFF
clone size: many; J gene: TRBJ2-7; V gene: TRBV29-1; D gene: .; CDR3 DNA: TGCAGCGTTGAGGACAGATACGAGCAGTACTTC; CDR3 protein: CSVEDRYEQYF
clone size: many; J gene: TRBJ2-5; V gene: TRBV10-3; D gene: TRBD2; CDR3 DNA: TGTGCCATCAGTGCACGGGGAGGGACGTCCCAAGAGACCCAGTACTTC; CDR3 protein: CAISARGGTSQETQYF
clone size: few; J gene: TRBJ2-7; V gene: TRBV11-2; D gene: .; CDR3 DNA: TGTGCCAGCAGCCGAACGGCCCGGGGCTCCTACGAGCAGTACTTC; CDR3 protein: CASSRTARGSYEQYF
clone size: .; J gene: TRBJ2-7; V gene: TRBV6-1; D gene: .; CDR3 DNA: TGTGCCAGCAGTGACACCGCAGGCGAGCAGTACTTC; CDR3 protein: CASSDTAGEQYF
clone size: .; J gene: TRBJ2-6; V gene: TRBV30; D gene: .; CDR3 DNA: TGTGCCTGGAGTGCGGGTGGTCCCTTCCGCAGGGTATCTGGGGCCAACGTCCTGACTTTC; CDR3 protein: CAWSAGGPFRRVSGANVLTF
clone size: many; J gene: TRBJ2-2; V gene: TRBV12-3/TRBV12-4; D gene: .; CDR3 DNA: TGTGCCAGCAGCACCCTTAGCGGCGGGGAGCTGTTTTTT; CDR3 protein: CASSTLSGGELFF
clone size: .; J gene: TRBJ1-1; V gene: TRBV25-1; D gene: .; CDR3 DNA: TGTGCCAGCAGTACCAACGTTGCTGGTTCTCTGGGGGCGGGAGACACTGAAGCTTTCTTT; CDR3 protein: CASSTNVAGSLGAGDTEAFF
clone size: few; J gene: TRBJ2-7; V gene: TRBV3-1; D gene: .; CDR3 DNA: TGTGCCAGCAGCCGAGGCGGATTCTACTACGAGCAGTACTTC; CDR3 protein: CASSRGGFYYEQYF
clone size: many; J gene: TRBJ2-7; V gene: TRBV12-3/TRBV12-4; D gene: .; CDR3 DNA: TGTGCCACCTCGCTTGGGGCCTCCTCCTACGAGCAGTACTTC; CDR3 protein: CATSLGASSYEQYF
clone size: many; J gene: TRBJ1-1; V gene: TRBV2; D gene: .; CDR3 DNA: TGTGCCAGCAGAGGAGACAGAAAGAACACTGAAGCTTTCTTT; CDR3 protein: CASRGDRKNTEAFF
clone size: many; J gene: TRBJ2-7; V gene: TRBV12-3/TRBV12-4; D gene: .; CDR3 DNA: TGTGCCAGCAGTGTAGGGGTCTCCCTCTACGAGCAGTACTTC; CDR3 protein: CASSVGVSLYEQYF
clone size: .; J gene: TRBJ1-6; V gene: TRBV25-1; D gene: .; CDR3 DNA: TGTGCCAGCAGTGACGGGGGAATACTAACACCCCTCCACTTT; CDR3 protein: CASSDGGILTPLHF
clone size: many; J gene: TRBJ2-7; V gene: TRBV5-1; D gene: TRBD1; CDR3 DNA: TGCGCCAGCAGCACTCCGGGACAGTCCTCCTACGAGCAGTACTTC; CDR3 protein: CASSTPGQSSYEQYF
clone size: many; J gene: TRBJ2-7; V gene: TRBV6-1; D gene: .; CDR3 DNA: TGTGCCAGCAGGACCCCGGGACAAAACTACGAGCAGTACTTC; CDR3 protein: CASRTPGQNYEQYF
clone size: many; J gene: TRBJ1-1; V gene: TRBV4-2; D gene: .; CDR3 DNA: TGTGCCAGCAGCCAAGTATTACGGACAGCGAACACTGAAGCTTTCTTT; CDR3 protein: CASSQVLRTANTEAFF
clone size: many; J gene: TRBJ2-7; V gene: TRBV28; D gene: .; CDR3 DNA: TGTGCCAGCAGTTCTTGGCCATTTCGGGCCGCTTCCTACGAGCAGTACTTC; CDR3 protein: CASSSWPFRAASYEQYF
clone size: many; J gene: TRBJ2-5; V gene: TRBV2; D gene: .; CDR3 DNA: TGTGCCAGCAGGGATAGACCTAGGGAGCAGCTAAACTTC; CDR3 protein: CASRDRPREQLNF
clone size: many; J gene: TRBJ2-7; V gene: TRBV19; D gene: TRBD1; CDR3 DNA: TGTGCCAGTAGCGGCGACAGGGGGCGAAACGAGCAGTACTTC; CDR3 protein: CASSGDRGRNEQYF